This is a list of T cell receptor beta chains from one sample in a study of T cells in Graves' hyperthyroidism and ophthalmopathy. MiXCR was run by TCRdb on the multiplex PCR reads, yielding one entry per CDR3 protein. The table has hundreds of thousands of distinct CDR3 sequences, roughly 17% seen once. Sequenced material: blood. The receptors derive from a woman under 30 with Graves' hyperthyroidism. Each CDR3 is given with its conserved first and last residue. The order of the fields is V gene, J gene, clone size, D gene, CDR3 DNA, CDR3 protein. The D gene is left open where the match is weak. Part of the rows lack a size; the others show once, few, many or a class for expanded clones.

V: TRBV2; J: TRBJ1-1; size: many; D: NA; DNA: TGTGCCAGCACGATATTCGACAGGCCAGCCACTGAAGCTTTCTTT; CDR3: CASTIFDRPATEAFF
V: TRBV10-3; J: TRBJ2-1; size: few; D: NA; DNA: TGTGCCATCAGTGAGTCGACGGTAGAGCAGTTCTTC; CDR3: CAISESTVEQFF
V: TRBV6-2/TRBV6-3; J: TRBJ2-1; size: NA; D: NA; DNA: TGTGCCAGCAGTTACGCTAGTGACTACAATGAGCAGTTCTTC; CDR3: CASSYASDYNEQFF
V: TRBV27; J: TRBJ2-1; size: many; D: NA; DNA: TGTGCCAGCAGTTTCCCAAGGGGTAACTCCTACAATGAGCAGTTCTTC; CDR3: CASSFPRGNSYNEQFF
V: TRBV5-1; J: TRBJ2-1; size: few; D: TRBD2; DNA: TGCGCCAGCAGCCGGAGGACTAGCGCGAGCTCCTACAATGAGCAGTTCTTC; CDR3: CASSRRTSASSYNEQFF
V: TRBV4-3; J: TRBJ1-1; size: few; D: NA; DNA: TGCGCCAGCAGCCAAGATTTGGGTCAAGAAGCTTTCTTT; CDR3: CASSQDLGQEAFF
V: TRBV14; J: TRBJ1-2; size: NA; D: NA; DNA: TGTGCCAGCAGCCAATTACAGGGAAGTGGCTACACCTTC; CDR3: CASSQLQGSGYTF
V: TRBV20-1; J: TRBJ2-7; size: many; D: TRBD2; DNA: TGCAGTGCCAGGAGCGGGGAGCTGCATCTGGGGGAGCAGTACTTC; CDR3: CSARSGELHLGEQYF
V: TRBV7-9; J: TRBJ2-3; size: few; D: TRBD1; DNA: TGTGCCAGCAGCTCGGGACAGACGGTCACAGATACGCAGTATTTT; CDR3: CASSSGQTVTDTQYF
V: TRBV20-1; J: TRBJ1-1; size: NA; D: NA; DNA: TGCAGTGCTAGTGGGGGGGGGGTTACTGAAGCTTTCTTT; CDR3: CSASGGGVTEAFF
V: TRBV20-1; J: TRBJ2-2; size: few; D: NA; DNA: TGCAGTGCTCAGTCAGGGAACACCGGGGAGCTGTTTTTT; CDR3: CSAQSGNTGELFF
V: TRBV11-3; J: TRBJ2-7; size: many; D: NA; DNA: TGTGCCAGCAGCCTCCCGACAAGTTACGAGCAGTACTTC; CDR3: CASSLPTSYEQYF
V: TRBV2; J: TRBJ1-4; size: few; D: NA; DNA: TGTGCCAGCAGCCACGACGGACCTAATGAAAAACTGTTTTTT; CDR3: CASSHDGPNEKLFF
V: TRBV6-1; J: TRBJ2-5; size: many; D: NA; DNA: TGTGCCAGCACCGGTAAAGAGACCCAGTACTTC; CDR3: CASTGKETQYF
V: TRBV5-6; J: TRBJ2-7; size: NA; D: TRBD1; DNA: TGTGCCAGTTATCGACAGGGGCAAACCTACGAGCAGTACTTC; CDR3: CASYRQGQTYEQYF
V: TRBV12-3/TRBV12-4; J: TRBJ1-2; size: NA; D: TRBD1; DNA: TGTGCCAGCAGTCCTGACAGGGGAGGCTATGGCCACACCTTC; CDR3: CASSPDRGGYGHTF
V: TRBV7-9; J: TRBJ1-2; size: NA; D: TRBD1; DNA: TGTGCCAGCAGCTTAGAGGCGGGACAGGGGGAAGACTATGGCTACACCTTC; CDR3: CASSLEAGQGEDYGYTF